Described below is a single T cell receptor (beta chain) sequence and its context. The antigen remains unidentified. These data come from a study of early T cells in non-severe SARS-CoV-2 infection. Looking at the study overall: Sequencing of unsorted whole blood was done on bulk RNA, leaving chains unpaired. Study findings and constraints: Matching results from VDJdb favored anti-spike CD8 responses, leaving private and CD4 specificities undetected.

Researchers tagged individual cDNA molecules with unique molecular identifiers. TCRdb re-called the 5' RACE reads through MiXCR, storing one row per CDR3 protein. Among 85,000 to 95,000 distinct CDR3 sequences listed, approximately 14% were seen once. Per germline, CDR1 KGHSH and CDR2 LQKENI. The V and J ends lost 8 bases and 3 bases, in that order; junction bases with no gene match: 5. The CDR3 runs to 13 residues. This TCR was recovered from an adult who was a healthcare worker with PCR-confirmed SARS-CoV-2 infection or an uninfected control (not recorded which). Source material: whole blood. The V and J genes are TRBV18 and TRBJ2-3, with 7 bases matching TRBD1. The CDR3 protein is CASTDRATDTQYF. The CDR3 DNA is TGTGCCAGCACAGACAGGGCGACAGATACGCAGTATTTT.